This T cell receptor (beta chain) was observed in a study of T cells expressing NK-cell markers. Study-level background: The authors derived TCR beta repertoires from sorted CD3+CD56+NKG2C+, CD3+CD56+NKG2C- and CD3+CD56-NKG2C+ T cells. Of eight sequenced donors, seven were HCMV-seropositive and one HCMV-seronegative.

This CDR3 region has 14 residues. Germline lookup yields CDR1 SGHVS and CDR2 FNYEAQ. Study-level findings and limits: In about six donors, dominant CD3+CD56+NKG2C+ clonotypes ranked among the top 10 CD8+ clonotypes.

Concerning this clonotype: Its antigen is not identified.

TCRdb re-called the 5' RACE reads; every CDR3 protein appears as one record, without DNA. Listed are about 380,000 distinct CDR3 sequences; around 4.9% falls within the top ten. This chain connects TRBV7-6 to TRBJ2-3. Specimen: blood T cells: a sorted CD56 or NKG2C T cell subset, CD4+ or CD8+ T cells, or bulk PBMC T cells (not recorded which). The sequence was obtained from a man aged 18 to 69 in good health. The CDR3 loop is CASSLGPTTDTQYF.